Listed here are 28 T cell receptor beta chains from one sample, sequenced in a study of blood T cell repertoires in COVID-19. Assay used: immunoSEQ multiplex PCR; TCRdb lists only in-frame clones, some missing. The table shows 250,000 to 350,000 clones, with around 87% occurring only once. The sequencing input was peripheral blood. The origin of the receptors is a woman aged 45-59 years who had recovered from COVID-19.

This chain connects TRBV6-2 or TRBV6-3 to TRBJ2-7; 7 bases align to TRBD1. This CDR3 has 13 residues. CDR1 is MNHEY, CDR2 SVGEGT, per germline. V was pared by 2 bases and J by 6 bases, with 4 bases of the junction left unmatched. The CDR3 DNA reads TGTGCCAGCAGTTACACCAGGGGGAGCGAGCAGTACTTC. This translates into CASSYTRGSEQYF.

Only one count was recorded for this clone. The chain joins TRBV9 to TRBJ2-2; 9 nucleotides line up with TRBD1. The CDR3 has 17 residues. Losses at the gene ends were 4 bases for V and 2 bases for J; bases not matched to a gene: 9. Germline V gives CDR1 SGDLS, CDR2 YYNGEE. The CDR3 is CASSLPGTGLNTGELFF. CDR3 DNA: TGTGCCAGCAGCCTACCTGGGACAGGGCTAAACACCGGGGAGCTGTTTTTT.

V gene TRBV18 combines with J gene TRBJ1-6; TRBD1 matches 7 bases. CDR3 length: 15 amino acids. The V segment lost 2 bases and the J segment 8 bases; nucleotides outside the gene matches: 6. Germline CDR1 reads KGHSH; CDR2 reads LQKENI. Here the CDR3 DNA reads TGTGCCAGCTCACCAAGGACAGGTGGCGATTCACCCCTCCACTTT. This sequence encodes CASSPRTGGDSPLHF.

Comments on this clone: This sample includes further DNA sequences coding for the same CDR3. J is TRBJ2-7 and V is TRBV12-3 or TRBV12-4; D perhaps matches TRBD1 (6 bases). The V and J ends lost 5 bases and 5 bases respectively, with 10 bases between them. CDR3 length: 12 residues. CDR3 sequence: CASSPGQNEQYF. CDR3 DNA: TGTGCCAGCAGTCCCGGACAGAACGAGCAGTACTTC.

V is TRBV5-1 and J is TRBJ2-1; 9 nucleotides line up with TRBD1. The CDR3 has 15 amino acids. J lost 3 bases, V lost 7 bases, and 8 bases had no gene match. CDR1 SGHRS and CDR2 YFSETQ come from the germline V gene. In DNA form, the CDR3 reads TGCGCCAGCGCGCCGGACAGGGGAGTCTACAATGAGCAGTTCTTC. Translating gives CASAPDRGVYNEQFF.

CDR3 nucleotide sequence: TGTGCCAGCAGCCAAGATTTGGGACAGCCAAATAACGAGCAGTACTTC. Protein: CASSQDLGQPNNEQYF. The J gene is TRBJ2-7, the V gene TRBV3-1 (or the pseudogene TRBV3-2); TRBD1 matches 7 bases. The V gene end was trimmed by 0 bases and the J gene end by 5 bases; junction bases not matched to a gene: 10. The CDR3 spans 16 residues. Germline lookup yields CDR1 LGHDT and CDR2 YNNKEL (reference sequence).

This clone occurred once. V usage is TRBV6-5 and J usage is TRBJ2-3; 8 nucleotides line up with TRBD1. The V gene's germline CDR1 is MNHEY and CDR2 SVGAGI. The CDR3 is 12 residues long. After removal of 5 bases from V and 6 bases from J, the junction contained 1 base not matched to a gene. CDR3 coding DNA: TGTGCCAGCAGTAGACAGGGGGATACGCAGTATTTT. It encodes CASSRQGDTQYF.

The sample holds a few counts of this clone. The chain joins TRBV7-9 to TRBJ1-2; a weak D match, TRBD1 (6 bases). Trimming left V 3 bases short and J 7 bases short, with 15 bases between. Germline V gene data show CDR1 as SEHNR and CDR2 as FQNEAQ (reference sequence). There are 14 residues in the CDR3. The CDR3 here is CASSFQGLGGGYTF. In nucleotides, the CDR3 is TGTGCCAGCAGCTTTCAGGGGCTTGGAGGTGGCTACACCTTC. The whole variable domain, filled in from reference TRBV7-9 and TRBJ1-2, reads DTGVSQNPRHKITKRGQNVTFRCDPISEHNRLYWYRQTLGQGPEFLTYFQNEAQLEKSRLLSDRFSAERPKGSFSTLEIQRTEQGDSAMYLCASSFQGLGGGYTFGSGTRLTVV.

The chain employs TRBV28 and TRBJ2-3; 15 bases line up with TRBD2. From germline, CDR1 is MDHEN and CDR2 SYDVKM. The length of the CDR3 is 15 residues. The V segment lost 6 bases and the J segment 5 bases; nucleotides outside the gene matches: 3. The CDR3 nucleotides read TGTGCCAGCAGATGGACTAGCGGGGGGGTAGATACGCAGTATTTT. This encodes CASRWTSGGVDTQYF.

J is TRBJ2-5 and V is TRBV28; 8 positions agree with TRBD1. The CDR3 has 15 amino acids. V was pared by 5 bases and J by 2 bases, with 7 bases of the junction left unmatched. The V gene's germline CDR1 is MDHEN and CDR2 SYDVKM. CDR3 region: CASSTRQGHQETQYF. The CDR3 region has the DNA TGTGCCAGCAGTACCCGACAGGGGCATCAAGAGACCCAGTACTTC.

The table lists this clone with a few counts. Here the CDR3 DNA reads TGCGCCAGCAGCTTGGGGACAGCCTCTAACTATGGCTACACCTTC. Its translation: CASSLGTASNYGYTF. This chain connects TRBV5-1 to TRBJ1-2, with D perhaps TRBD1 (6 bases). This CDR3 contains 15 residues. Trimming took off 0 bases at V and 0 bases at J, with 9 bases between the two ends. CDR1 is SGHRS, CDR2 YFSETQ, per germline.

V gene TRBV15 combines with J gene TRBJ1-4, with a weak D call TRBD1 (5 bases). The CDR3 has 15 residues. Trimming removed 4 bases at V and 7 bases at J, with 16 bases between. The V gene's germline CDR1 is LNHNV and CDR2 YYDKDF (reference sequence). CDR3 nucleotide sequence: TGTGCCACCAGCATCAGTCAGGGTGGCGCTGAAAAACTGTTTTTT. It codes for CATSISQGGAEKLFF. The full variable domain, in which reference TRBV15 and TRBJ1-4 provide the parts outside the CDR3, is DAMVIQNPRYQVTQFGKPVTLSCSQTLNHNVMYWYQQKSSQAPKLLFHYYDKDFNNEADTPDNFQSRRPNTSFCFLDIRSPGLGDTAMYLCATSISQGGAEKLFFGSGTQLSVL.

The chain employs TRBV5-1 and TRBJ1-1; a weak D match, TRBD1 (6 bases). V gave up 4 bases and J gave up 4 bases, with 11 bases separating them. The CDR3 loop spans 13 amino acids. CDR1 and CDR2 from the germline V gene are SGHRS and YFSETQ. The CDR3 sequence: CASSQGHLTEAFF. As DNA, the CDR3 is TGCGCCAGCAGCCAGGGACACCTCACTGAAGCTTTCTTT. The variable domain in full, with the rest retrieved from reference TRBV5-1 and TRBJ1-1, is KAGVTQTPRYLIKTRGQQVTLSCSPISGHRSVSWYQQTPGQGLQFLFEYFSETQRNKGNFPGRFSGRQFSNSRSEMNVSTLELGDSALYLCASSQGHLTEAFFGQGTRLTVV.

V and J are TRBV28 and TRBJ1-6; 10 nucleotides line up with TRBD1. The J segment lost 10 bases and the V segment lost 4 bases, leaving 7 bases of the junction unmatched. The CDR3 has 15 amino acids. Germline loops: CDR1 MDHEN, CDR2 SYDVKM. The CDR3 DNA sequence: TGTGCCAGCAGTTCCCCCGGGACAGGGGTCTCACCCCTCCACTTT. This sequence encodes CASSSPGTGVSPLHF.

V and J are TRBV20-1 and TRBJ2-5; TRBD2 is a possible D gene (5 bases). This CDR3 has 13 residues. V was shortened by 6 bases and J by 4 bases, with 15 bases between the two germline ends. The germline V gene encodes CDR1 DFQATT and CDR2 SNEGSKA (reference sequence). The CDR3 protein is CSASPGFRETQYF. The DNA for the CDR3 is TGCAGTGCGAGTCCGGGGTTTCGAGAGACCCAGTACTTC.

The CDR3 bases are TGTGCCAGCAGGCACAGGGTTACCGGGGAGCTGTTTTTT. This codes for CASRHRVTGELFF. J is TRBJ2-2 and V is TRBV6-6; tentative D call: TRBD1 (6 bases). Trimming shortened V by 6 bases and J by 5 bases, and 10 bases separated the two germline ends. Germline V gene data show CDR1 as MNHNY and CDR2 as SVGAGI (reference sequence). This CDR3 comprises 13 residues.

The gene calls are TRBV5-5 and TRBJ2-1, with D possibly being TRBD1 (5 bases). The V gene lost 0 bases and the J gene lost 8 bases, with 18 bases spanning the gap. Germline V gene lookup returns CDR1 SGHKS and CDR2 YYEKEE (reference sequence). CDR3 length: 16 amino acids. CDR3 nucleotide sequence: TGTGCCAGCAGCTTGGCCGGTGTCAGTTTAGGGGATGAGCAGTTCTTC. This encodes CASSLAGVSLGDEQFF.

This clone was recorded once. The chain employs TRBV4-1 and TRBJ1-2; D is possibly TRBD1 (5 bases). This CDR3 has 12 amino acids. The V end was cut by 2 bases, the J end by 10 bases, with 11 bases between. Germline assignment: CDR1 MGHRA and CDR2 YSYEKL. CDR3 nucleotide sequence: TGCGCCAGCAGCCAAACAGGTCTGGTCTACACCTTC. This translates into CASSQTGLVYTF.

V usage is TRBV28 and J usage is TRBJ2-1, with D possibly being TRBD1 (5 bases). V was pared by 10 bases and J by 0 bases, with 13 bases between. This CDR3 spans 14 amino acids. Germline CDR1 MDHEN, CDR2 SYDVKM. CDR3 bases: TGTGCCACCGAAGGACAAAGCTCCTACAATGAGCAGTTCTTC. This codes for CATEGQSSYNEQFF.

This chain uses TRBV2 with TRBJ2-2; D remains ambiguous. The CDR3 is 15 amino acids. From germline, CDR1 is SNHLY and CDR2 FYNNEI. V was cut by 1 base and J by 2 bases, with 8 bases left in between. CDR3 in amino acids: CASSEVGGNTGELFF. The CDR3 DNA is TGTGCCAGCAGTGAAGTCGGCGGTAACACCGGGGAGCTGTTTTTT.

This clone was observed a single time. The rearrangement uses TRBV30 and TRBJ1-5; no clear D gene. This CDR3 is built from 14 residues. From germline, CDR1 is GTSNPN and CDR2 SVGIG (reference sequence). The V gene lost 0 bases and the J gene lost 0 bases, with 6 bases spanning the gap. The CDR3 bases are TGTGCCTGGAGTGTATGGAGTAGCAATCAGCCCCAGCATTTT. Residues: CAWSVWSSNQPQHF.

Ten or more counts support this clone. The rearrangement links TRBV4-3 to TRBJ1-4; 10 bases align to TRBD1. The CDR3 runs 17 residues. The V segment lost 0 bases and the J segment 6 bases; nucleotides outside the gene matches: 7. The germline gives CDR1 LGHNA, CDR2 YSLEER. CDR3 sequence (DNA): TGCGCCAGCAGCCAAGACTTTTTCGGACAGGGGGATGAAAAACTGTTTTTT. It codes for CASSQDFFGQGDEKLFF.

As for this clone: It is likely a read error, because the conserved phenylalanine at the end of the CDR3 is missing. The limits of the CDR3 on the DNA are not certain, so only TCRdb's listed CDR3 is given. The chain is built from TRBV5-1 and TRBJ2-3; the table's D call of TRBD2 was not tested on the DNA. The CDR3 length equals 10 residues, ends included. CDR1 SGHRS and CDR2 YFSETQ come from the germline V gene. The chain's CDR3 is CASIRGLAAL.

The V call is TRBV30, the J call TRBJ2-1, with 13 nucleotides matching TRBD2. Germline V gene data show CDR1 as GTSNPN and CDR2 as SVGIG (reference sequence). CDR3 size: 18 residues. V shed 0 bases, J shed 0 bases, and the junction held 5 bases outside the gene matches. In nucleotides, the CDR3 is TGTGCCTGGAGTGTACTAGCGGGAGGGTGGAGCTCCTACAATGAGCAGTTCTTC. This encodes CAWSVLAGGWSSYNEQFF.

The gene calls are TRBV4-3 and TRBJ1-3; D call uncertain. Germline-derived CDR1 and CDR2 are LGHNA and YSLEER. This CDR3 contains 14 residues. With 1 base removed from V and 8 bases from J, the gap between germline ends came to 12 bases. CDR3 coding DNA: TGCGCCAGCAGCCAAGCTTTGGCAGGATACACCATATATTTT. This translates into CASSQALAGYTIYF.

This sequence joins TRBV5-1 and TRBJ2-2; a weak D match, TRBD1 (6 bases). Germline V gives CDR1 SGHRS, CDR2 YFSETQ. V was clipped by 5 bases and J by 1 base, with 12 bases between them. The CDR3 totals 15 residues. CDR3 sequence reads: CASRVDRRNTGELFF. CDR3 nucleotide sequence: TGCGCCAGCAGAGTCGACAGGAGGAACACCGGGGAGCTGTTTTTT.

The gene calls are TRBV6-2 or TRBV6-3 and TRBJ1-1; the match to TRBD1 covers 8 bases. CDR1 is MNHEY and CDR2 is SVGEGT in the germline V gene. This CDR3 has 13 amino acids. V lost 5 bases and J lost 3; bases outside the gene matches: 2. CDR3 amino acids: CASSGQGDTEAFF. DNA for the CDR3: TGTGCCAGCAGTGGACAGGGAGACACTGAAGCTTTCTTT.

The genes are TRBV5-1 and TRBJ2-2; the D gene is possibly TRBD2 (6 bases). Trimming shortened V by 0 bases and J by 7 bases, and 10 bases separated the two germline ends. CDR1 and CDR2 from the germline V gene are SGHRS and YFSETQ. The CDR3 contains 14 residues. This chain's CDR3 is CASSLVEGNGELFF. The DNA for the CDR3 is TGCGCCAGCAGCTTGGTGGAGGGTAACGGGGAGCTGTTTTTT.